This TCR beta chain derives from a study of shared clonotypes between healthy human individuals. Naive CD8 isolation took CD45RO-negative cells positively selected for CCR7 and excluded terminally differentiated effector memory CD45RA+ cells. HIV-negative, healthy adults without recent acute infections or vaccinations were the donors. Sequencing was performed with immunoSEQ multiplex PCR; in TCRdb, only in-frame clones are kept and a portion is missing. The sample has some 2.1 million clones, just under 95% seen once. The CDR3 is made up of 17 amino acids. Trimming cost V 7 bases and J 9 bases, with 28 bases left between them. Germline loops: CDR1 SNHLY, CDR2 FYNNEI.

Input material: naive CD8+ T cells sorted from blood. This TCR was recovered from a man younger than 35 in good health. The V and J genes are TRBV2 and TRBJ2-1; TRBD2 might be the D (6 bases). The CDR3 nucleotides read TGTGCCAGCAACGGACCGGCGGGGACCCCTACGGTAGGTGAGCAGTTCTTC. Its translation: CASNGPAGTPTVGEQFF. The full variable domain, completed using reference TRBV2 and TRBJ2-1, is EPEVTQTPSHQVTQMGQEVILRCVPISNHLYFYWYRQILGQKVEFLVSFYNNEISEKSEIFDDQFSVERPDGSNFTLKIRSTKLEDSAMYFCASNGPAGTPTVGEQFFGPGTRLTVL.